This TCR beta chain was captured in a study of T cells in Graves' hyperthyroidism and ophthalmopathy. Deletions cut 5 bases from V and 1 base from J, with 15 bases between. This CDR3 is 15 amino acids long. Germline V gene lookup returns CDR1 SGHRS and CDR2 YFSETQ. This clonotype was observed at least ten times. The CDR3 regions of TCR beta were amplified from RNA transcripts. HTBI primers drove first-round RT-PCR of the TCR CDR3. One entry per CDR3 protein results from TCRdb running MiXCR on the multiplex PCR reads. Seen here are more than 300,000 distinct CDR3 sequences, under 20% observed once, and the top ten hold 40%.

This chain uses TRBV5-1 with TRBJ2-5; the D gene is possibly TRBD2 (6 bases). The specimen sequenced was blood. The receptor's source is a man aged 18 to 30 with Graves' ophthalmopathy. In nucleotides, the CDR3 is TGCGCCAGCAGGGCTTGGGCGGGACCCCAAGAGACCCAGTACTTC. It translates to CASRAWAGPQETQYF.